Listed below are T cell receptor beta chains from one sample, sequenced in a study of Ad26.COV2.S vaccination and SARS-CoV-2 variants. Clones were read by immunoSEQ multiplex PCR, and TCRdb kept only the in-frame ones, dropping some. The sample contains 350,000 to 400,000 clones, roughly nine tenths of which appear only once. Sample: peripheral blood, taken in a trial of Ad26.COV2.S vaccine versus placebo. The receptors here all came from a person aged 18 to 65 who received the Ad26.COV2.S COVID-19 vaccine or a placebo. CDR3s include the opening cysteine and the closing phenylalanine or tryptophan. D genes are given only for firm matches. The size field is filled for only some rows; it gives once, few, many or a size class.

V gene	clone size	J gene	D gene	CDR3 protein	CDR3 DNA
TRBV9	once	TRBJ2-7	TRBD1	CASSPGQTFYEQYF	TGTGCCAGCAGCCCGGGACAGACTTTCTACGAGCAGTACTTC
TRBV5-4	-	TRBJ1-2	-	CASSWGRGNDGYTF	TGTGCCAGCAGCTGGGGGCGGGGTAACGATGGCTACACCTTC
TRBV19	-	TRBJ1-6	-	CASSIWTLFGDSPLHF	TGTGCCAGTAGTATTTGGACCCTTTTCGGGGATTCACCCCTCCACTTT
TRBV5-5	once	TRBJ1-2	-	CASSLAGTGYNYGYTF	TGTGCCAGCAGCTTGGCAGGAACGGGCTACAACTATGGCTACACCTTC
TRBV6-6	-	TRBJ1-1	-	CASSYSGRGGEAFF	TGTGCCAGCAGTTACTCTGGCAGGGGAGGTGAAGCTTTCTTT
TRBV29-1	-	TRBJ2-3	-	CSVAGQTTDTQYF	TGCAGCGTCGCGGGACAGACCACAGATACGCAGTATTTT
TRBV7-9	-	TRBJ2-1	TRBD1	CASSTRTGGNNEQFF	TGTGCCAGCAGCACGCGGACAGGGGGAAACAATGAGCAGTTCTTC
TRBV24-1	-	TRBJ2-5	-	CATSDAGRGETQYF	TGTGCCACCAGTGATGCAGGACGAGGGGAGACCCAGTACTTC
TRBV6-5	-	TRBJ2-2	-	CASSYSPDRDTGELFF	TGTGCCAGCAGTTACTCGCCGGATCGCGACACCGGGGAGCTGTTTTTT
TRBV7-2	-	TRBJ2-3	-	CASSLVAVVDTQYF	TGTGCCAGCAGCTTAGTGGCGGTGGTAGATACGCAGTATTTT
TRBV7-9	-	TRBJ1-2	-	CASSLVKGADYGYTF	TGTGCCAGCAGCTTAGTTAAGGGAGCCGACTATGGCTACACCTTC
TRBV11-1	-	TRBJ1-2	-	CASSPGTDYGYTF	TGTGCCAGCAGCCCCGGGACGGACTATGGCTACACCTTC
TRBV18	-	TRBJ2-1	-	CASSPGSHTPGGQFF	TGTGCCAGCTCACCGGGAAGTCACACACCCGGCGGGCAGTTCTTC
TRBV19	-	TRBJ2-1	TRBD1	CASSMQGQGFVKEQFF	TGTGCCAGTAGTATGCAGGGACAGGGTTTTGTTAAGGAGCAGTTCTTC
TRBV9	-	TRBJ2-1	-	CASSAFSSYNEQFF	TGTGCCAGCAGCGCTTTTAGCTCCTACAATGAGCAGTTCTTC
TRBV6-5	-	TRBJ2-7	TRBD1	CASSPGTGFPRGVF	TGTGCCAGCAGTCCCGGGACAGGCTTTCCAAGAGGAGTGTTC
TRBV3-1/TRBV3-2	-	TRBJ2-2	TRBD1	CASSRRGPSTGELFF	TGTGCCAGCAGCCGCAGGGGGCCCTCCACCGGGGAGCTGTTTTTT
TRBV3-1/TRBV3-2	-	TRBJ1-6	TRBD1	CASSRNVQGASPLHF	TGTGCCAGCAGCCGGAATGTCCAGGGGGCTTCACCCCTCCACTTT
TRBV7-9	few	TRBJ1-1	TRBD1	CASTYDRGWTEAFF	TGTGCCAGCACCTATGACAGGGGATGGACTGAAGCTTTCTTT
TRBV7-9	-	TRBJ1-4	-	CASSLRTVATNEKLFF	TGTGCCAGCAGCCTACGGACTGTCGCAACTAATGAAAAACTGTTTTTT
TRBV4-3	-	TRBJ1-3	-	CASSQDGGLGNTIYF	TGCGCCAGCAGCCAAGACGGCGGGCTTGGAAACACCATATATTTT
TRBV6-5	-	TRBJ1-1	-	CASSYRTEMNTEAFF	TGTGCCAGCAGTTACAGGACAGAAATGAACACTGAAGCTTTCTTT
TRBV5-1	-	TRBJ1-1	-	CASSLQGTITEAFF	TGCGCCAGCAGCTTACAGGGCACTATCACTGAAGCTTTCTTT
TRBV27	-	TRBJ2-2	-	CASSLGTILGNTGELFF	TGTGCCAGCAGTTTGGGGACGATCCTGGGGAACACCGGGGAGCTGTTTTTT
TRBV5-1	-	TRBJ1-1	-	CASSSTQGLNTEAFF	TGCGCCAGCAGCTCCACCCAGGGTTTGAACACTGAAGCTTTCTTT